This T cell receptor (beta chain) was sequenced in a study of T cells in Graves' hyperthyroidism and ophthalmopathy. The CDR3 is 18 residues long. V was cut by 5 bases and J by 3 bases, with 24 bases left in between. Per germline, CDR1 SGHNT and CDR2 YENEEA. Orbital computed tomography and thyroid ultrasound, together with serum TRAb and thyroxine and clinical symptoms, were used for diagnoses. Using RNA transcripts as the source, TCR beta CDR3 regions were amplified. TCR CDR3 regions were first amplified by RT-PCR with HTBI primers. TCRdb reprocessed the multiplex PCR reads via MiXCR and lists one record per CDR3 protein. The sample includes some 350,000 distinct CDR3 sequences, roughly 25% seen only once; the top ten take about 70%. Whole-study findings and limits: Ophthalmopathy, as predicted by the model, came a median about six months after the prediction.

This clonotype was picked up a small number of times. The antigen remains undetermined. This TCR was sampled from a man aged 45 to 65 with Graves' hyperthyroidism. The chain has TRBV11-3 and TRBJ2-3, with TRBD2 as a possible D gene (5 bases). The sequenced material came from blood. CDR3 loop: CASSPPRGTPRPTDTQYF. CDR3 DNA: TGTGCCAGCAGCCCCCCACGGGGTACCCCTAGACCTACAGATACGCAGTATTTT.